The clone carrying this TCR beta chain was picked up one time. As processed by the authors: Estimation of nucleated cell counts relied on the amplification of reference gene primers. TCRdb keeps only in-frame clones here, not all; method: immunoSEQ multiplex PCR. V and J calls and clone size are copied from that table; D and trimming were computed from the DNA. The table includes 52,000 or so clones, about four fifths detected once. V was trimmed by 1 base and J by 7 bases, leaving 4 bases between them. This CDR3 has 12 amino acids. The data are from a study of blood T cell repertoires in COVID-19. This clonotype was obtained from a human donor in a cohort sampled during active or convalescent COVID-19. The sequencing input was peripheral blood. The chain has TRBV12-3 or TRBV12-4 and TRBJ2-2; D remains ambiguous. CDR3 sequence reads: CASSLDIGELFF. CDR3 coding DNA: TGTGCCAGCAGTTTAGATATCGGGGAGCTGTTTTTT.